This is a list of T cell receptor beta chains from one sample in a study of blood T cell repertoires in COVID-19. TCRdb's table, derived via immunoSEQ multiplex PCR, lists solely in-frame clones and lacks some. The sample has around 60,000 clones, 80% to 95% seen once. The sequenced material came from peripheral blood. The receptors originated from a man between 45 and 60 years old with active COVID-19. CDR3s include the opening cysteine and the closing phenylalanine or tryptophan. D genes are given only for firm matches. Expanded clones get a size class; other rows say once, few or many, or leave the size out.

J,V,size,D,CDR3,DNA
TRBJ2-6,TRBV28,once,NA,CASSLTGTGANVLTF,TGTGCCAGCAGCTTAACAGGGACCGGGGCCAACGTCCTGACTTTC
TRBJ1-2,TRBV27,NA,TRBD1,CASSLQGAGYTF,TGTGCCAGCAGTTTACAGGGGGCTGGCTACACCTTC
TRBJ2-7,TRBV15,NA,TRBD1,CATSLRGGQGNAYEQYF,TGTGCCACCAGCCTACGGGGCGGACAGGGGAACGCCTACGAGCAGTACTTC
TRBJ2-2,TRBV5-1,NA,NA,CASSLDLGELFF,TGCGCCAGCAGCTTGGATCTCGGGGAGCTGTTTTTT
TRBJ2-2,TRBV9,NA,NA,CASSPTPRVNTGELFF,TGTGCCAGCAGCCCCACCCCCCGGGTCAACACCGGGGAGCTGTTTTTT
TRBJ2-7,TRBV28,NA,NA,CASSFRQDSYEQYF,TGTGCCAGCAGTTTCAGGCAGGACTCCTACGAGCAGTACTTC
TRBJ2-7,TRBV28,NA,NA,CASSFGRRNEQYF,TGTGCCAGCAGTTTTGGCAGGCGAAACGAGCAGTACTTC
TRBJ2-7,TRBV9,once,TRBD2,CASSEGLAESYEQYF,TGTGCCAGCAGCGAGGGACTAGCGGAGTCCTACGAGCAGTACTTC
TRBJ2-2,TRBV9,NA,TRBD2,CASSGRFSGGAGELFF,TGTGCCAGCAGCGGACGCTTTAGCGGGGGGGCCGGGGAGCTGTTTTTT
TRBJ2-5,TRBV12-3/TRBV12-4,NA,NA,CASSLVRQETQYF,TGTGCCAGCAGTTTGGTCCGGCAAGAGACCCAGTACTTC
TRBJ2-2,TRBV5-1,NA,TRBD1,CASSLYRGYTGELFF,TGCGCCAGCAGCTTGTACAGGGGGTACACCGGGGAGCTGTTTTTT
TRBJ2-4,TRBV27,NA,TRBD1,CASSGDRGRNIQYF,TGTGCCAGCAGTGGGGACAGGGGGAGAAACATTCAGTACTTC
TRBJ1-6,TRBV5-4,NA,TRBD1,CASSFDRVDSPLHF,TGTGCCAGCAGCTTTGACAGGGTGGATTCACCCCTCCACTTT
TRBJ1-6,TRBV27,medium-sized,TRBD1,CASSQGDTLASYNSPLHF,TGTGCCAGCAGTCAGGGGGACACCCTGGCATCCTATAATTCACCCCTCCACTTT
TRBJ2-5,TRBV7-9,NA,TRBD2,CASSARLAGVETQYF,TGTGCCAGCAGCGCCCGACTAGCGGGGGTAGAGACCCAGTACTTC
TRBJ1-2,TRBV5-4,NA,NA,CASSLGELREGYTF,TGTGCCAGCAGCTTGGGGGAGTTAAGGGAAGGCTACACCTTC
TRBJ1-2,TRBV14,once,NA,CASSPQGFGYTF,TGTGCCAGCAGTCCGCAGGGATTCGGCTACACCTTC
TRBJ1-1,TRBV7-2,NA,NA,CASSWMTALNTEAFF,TGTGCCAGCAGCTGGATGACAGCATTGAACACTGAAGCTTTCTTT
TRBJ2-7,TRBV7-9,NA,NA,CASSLVGGYEQYF,TGTGCCAGCAGCTTAGTGGGAGGATACGAGCAGTACTTC
TRBJ1-5,TRBV5-6,NA,NA,CASSFRVSNQPQHF,TGTGCCAGCAGCTTCCGGGTTAGCAATCAGCCCCAGCATTTT
TRBJ2-2,TRBV9,NA,NA,CASSVAPARSNTGELFF,TGTGCCAGCAGCGTAGCTCCAGCGCGCTCGAACACCGGGGAGCTGTTTTTT
TRBJ2-1,TRBV5-6,once,TRBD2,CASSWREEGYNEQFF,TGTGCCAGCAGCTGGCGGGAGGAGGGCTACAATGAGCAGTTCTTC
TRBJ2-7,TRBV3-1/TRBV3-2,NA,TRBD2,CASSRGSGTVREQYF,TGTGCCAGCAGCCGAGGAAGCGGGACGGTACGCGAGCAGTACTTC
TRBJ1-1,TRBV14,NA,NA,CASRGTSGAFF,TGTGCCAGCCGTGGGACAAGTGGAGCTTTCTTT
TRBJ1-1,TRBV11-3,NA,NA,CASSLTDRGGEAFF,TGTGCCAGCAGCCTAACAGATCGGGGTGGAGAAGCTTTCTTT
TRBJ2-1,TRBV10-3,NA,NA,CAISPDFLRTNEQFF,TGTGCCATCAGTCCCGACTTTTTGAGAACCAATGAGCAGTTCTTC
TRBJ1-4,TRBV20-1,NA,NA,CSGQKNEKLFF,TGCAGTGGACAGAAAAATGAAAAACTGTTTTTT
TRBJ1-2,TRBV7-2,NA,NA,CASSSNRDTANYGYTF,TGTGCCAGCAGCTCAAACCGGGACACCGCTAACTATGGCTACACCTTC
TRBJ2-3,TRBV30,NA,NA,CAWRVTGLSLTDTQYF,TGTGCCTGGAGGGTTACCGGGTTATCGCTCACAGATACGCAGTATTTT
TRBJ1-1,TRBV28,NA,NA,CASSSGGLNTEAFF,TGTGCCAGCAGCTCCGGGGGTTTGAACACTGAAGCTTTCTTT
TRBJ1-2,TRBV9,NA,NA,CASSGDSYVSYGYTF,TGTGCCAGCAGCGGCGACTCATATGTCAGCTATGGCTACACCTTC
TRBJ2-1,TRBV15,NA,TRBD2,CATSRAAGVFYNEQFF,TGTGCCACCAGCAGAGCGGCGGGGGTCTTCTACAATGAGCAGTTCTTC
TRBJ2-1,TRBV5-1,NA,TRBD1,CASSPRDSSYNEQFF,TGCGCCAGCAGCCCTCGGGACAGTTCCTACAATGAGCAGTTCTTC
TRBJ1-2,TRBV28,NA,TRBD1,CASSLSTGGRYGYTF,TGTGCCAGCAGTTTATCAACAGGGGGGAGGTATGGCTACACCTTC
TRBJ1-4,TRBV6-5,few,TRBD1,CASSLVTGGREKLFF,TGTGCCAGCAGTTTGGTCACAGGGGGAAGGGAAAAACTGTTTTTT
TRBJ2-2,TRBV6-6,NA,TRBD2,CASILTSAGGAGELFF,TGTGCCAGCATCCTTACGTCGGCGGGAGGGGCCGGGGAGCTGTTTTTT
TRBJ1-5,TRBV28,NA,TRBD1,CASSAAAGTGPNQPQHF,TGTGCCAGCAGTGCCGCGGCGGGGACAGGGCCAAATCAGCCCCAGCATTTT
TRBJ2-5,TRBV25-1,few,NA,CASSEYMGLLARETQYF,TGTGCCAGCAGTGAATATATGGGACTCCTTGCCCGGGAGACCCAGTACTTC
TRBJ2-2,TRBV6-5,once,NA,CASSYPAGSDTGELFF,TGTGCCAGCAGTTACCCAGCAGGGTCGGACACCGGGGAGCTGTTTTTT
TRBJ2-3,TRBV7-3,NA,TRBD2,CASSPRLTTSGPRTDTQYF,TGTGCCAGCAGCCCGCGCCTGACGACTAGCGGGCCACGCACAGATACGCAGTATTTT
TRBJ2-1,TRBV6-5,NA,NA,CASSSAGQSNEQFF,TGTGCCAGCAGTTCCGCGGGACAGTCAAATGAGCAGTTCTTC
TRBJ1-3,TRBV9,NA,TRBD1,CASSATDRGPNTIYF,TGTGCCAGCAGCGCCACGGACAGGGGGCCAAACACCATATATTTT
TRBJ2-5,TRBV7-8,NA,NA,CASSLAHWAGLQETQYF,TGTGCCAGCAGCTTAGCGCATTGGGCAGGGTTACAAGAGACCCAGTACTTC
TRBJ2-5,TRBV7-7,once,TRBD1,CASSSRGLTETQYF,TGTGCCAGCAGCTCCAGGGGGCTTACAGAGACCCAGTACTTC
TRBJ2-5,TRBV3-1/TRBV3-2,NA,NA,CASSQAGYQETQYF,TGTGCCAGCAGCCAAGCCGGGTACCAAGAGACCCAGTACTTC
TRBJ2-1,TRBV13,NA,NA,CASSRAGGNPYNEQFF,TGTGCCAGCAGCCGCGCGGGCGGGAATCCCTACAATGAGCAGTTCTTC
TRBJ2-1,TRBV28,NA,NA,CASSWANNEQFF,TGTGCCAGCAGTTGGGCTAACAATGAGCAGTTCTTC
TRBJ2-3,TRBV5-4,NA,NA,CASSQIAVDTQYF,TGTGCCAGCAGCCAAATAGCGGTAGATACGCAGTATTTT
TRBJ1-1,TRBV5-1,NA,NA,CASSKAPGPDTEAFF,TGCGCCAGCAGCAAAGCACCAGGGCCCGACACTGAAGCTTTCTTT
TRBJ1-4,TRBV28,NA,NA,CASSLYRSTNEKLFF,TGTGCCAGCAGTTTATATCGGTCAACTAATGAAAAACTGTTTTTT
TRBJ2-2,TRBV6-2/TRBV6-3,NA,TRBD1,CASSYPLGQLNTGELFF,TGTGCCAGCAGTTACCCCCTGGGACAGCTGAACACCGGGGAGCTGTTTTTT
TRBJ2-5,TRBV10-3,NA,NA,CAISDLGAQETQYF,TGTGCCATCAGTGATTTGGGGGCCCAAGAGACCCAGTACTTC
TRBJ1-5,TRBV28,NA,TRBD1,CASSLKTGGLQPQHF,TGTGCCAGCAGTTTGAAGACAGGGGGGCTTCAGCCCCAGCATTTT
TRBJ2-1,TRBV2,NA,NA,CASHPGRGDEQFF,TGTGCCAGCCACCCAGGCAGGGGTGATGAGCAGTTCTTC
TRBJ2-7,TRBV28,NA,NA,CASSLRSMSRESEQYF,TGTGCCAGCAGTTTAAGATCAATGAGTAGGGAGTCCGAGCAGTACTTC
TRBJ2-7,TRBV10-3,NA,TRBD2,CAISGTSGSYEQYF,TGTGCCATCAGTGGGACTAGCGGCTCCTACGAGCAGTACTTC
TRBJ2-5,TRBV7-9,once,TRBD2,CASTLGVGGPETQYF,TGTGCCAGCACCCTGGGAGTGGGAGGGCCAGAGACCCAGTACTTC
TRBJ1-2,TRBV6-2/TRBV6-3,NA,NA,CASSYSNGDYGYTF,TGTGCCAGCAGTTACTCGAACGGGGACTATGGCTACACCTTC
TRBJ2-1,TRBV4-1,NA,NA,CASSQEGGLGEQFF,TGCGCCAGCAGCCAAGAAGGAGGGTTGGGTGAGCAGTTCTTC
TRBJ1-2,TRBV29-1,NA,NA,CSALGQAPGVGYTF,TGCAGCGCCTTGGGGCAGGCCCCTGGGGTAGGCTACACCTTC